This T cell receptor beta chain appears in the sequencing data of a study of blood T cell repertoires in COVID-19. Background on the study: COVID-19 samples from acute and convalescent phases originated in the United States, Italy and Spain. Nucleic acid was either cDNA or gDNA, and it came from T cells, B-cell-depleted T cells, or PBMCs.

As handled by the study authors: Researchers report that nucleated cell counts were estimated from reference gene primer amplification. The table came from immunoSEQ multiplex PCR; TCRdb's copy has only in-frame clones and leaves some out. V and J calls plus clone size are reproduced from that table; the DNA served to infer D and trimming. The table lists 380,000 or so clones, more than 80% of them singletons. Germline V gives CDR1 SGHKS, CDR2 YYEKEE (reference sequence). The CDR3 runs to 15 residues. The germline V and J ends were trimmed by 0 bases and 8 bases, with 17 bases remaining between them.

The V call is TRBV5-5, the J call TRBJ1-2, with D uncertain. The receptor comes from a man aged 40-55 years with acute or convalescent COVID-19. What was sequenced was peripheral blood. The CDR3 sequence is CASSLEAFRGGGYTF. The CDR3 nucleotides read TGTGCCAGCAGCTTGGAGGCGTTTCGGGGAGGCGGCTACACCTTC.